This T cell receptor beta chain was recovered during a study of shared T cell receptors in the human thymus. This clone was counted a single time. Germline values: CDR1 LGHNA, CDR2 YSLEER. V lost 3 bases to trimming and J lost 10 bases; unmatched junction nucleotides: 9. The CDR3 contains 14 residues. Profiled with immunoSEQ multiplex PCR; TCRdb holds only in-frame clones, not every one. Among some 640,000 clones listed, more than 70% were seen once. These data were likewise used in another study, on human thymus T cells. That paper states: Thymic tissue was derived from resections collected during corrective heart surgery. Apparent skewing of V and J gene usage characterized both thymic and blood repertoires. Related research found strongly overlapping thymic repertoires in unrelated individuals.

This chain links TRBV4-3 with TRBJ2-1; 7 bases line up with TRBD2. Sequenced sample: thymocytes. The receptor's source is a boy less than two years old with a congenital heart defect. The CDR3 sequence is CASSHSGEGLEQFF. CDR3 sequence (DNA): TGCGCCAGCAGCCATTCCGGGGAGGGTTTAGAGCAGTTCTTC.